This entry lists 12 T cell receptor beta chains sequenced from one sample in a study of cytomegalovirus exposure and HLA in healthy donors. PCR employed 60 Vbeta and 13 Jbeta primers. The assay was immunoSEQ multiplex PCR, and TCRdb's table has in-frame clones only and misses some. This sample has about 100,000 clones; roughly 75% occur once, and the top ten carry 1.5% to 2%. The sample comprised PBMCs. Receptors were obtained from a woman aged 40-49 years in good health and CMV-seronegative.

This clone turned up a few times. This chain uses TRBV9 with TRBJ1-3; D gene ambiguous. Trimming left V 0 bases short and J 0 bases short, with 7 bases between. The CDR3 sequence is 15 residues long. Germline V gene lookup returns CDR1 SGDLS and CDR2 YYNGEE. In nucleotides, the CDR3 is TGTGCCAGCAGCGTAGGGTCAGTCTCTGGAAACACCATATATTTT. It is translated as CASSVGSVSGNTIYF.

V and J are TRBV4-1 and TRBJ2-3, with 11 bases identical to TRBD1. In germline, CDR1 is MGHRA, CDR2 YSYEKL. The length of the CDR3 is 16 residues. V lost 0 bases to trimming and J lost 8 bases; unmatched junction nucleotides: 7. CDR3 bases: TGCGCCAGCAGCCAAGAGATCGGGACAGGGGGAGGTACGCAGTATTTT. Translation: CASSQEIGTGGGTQYF.

The chain combines TRBV30 with TRBJ2-7, with D possibly TRBD1 on 5 matching bases. Germline V CDR1 and CDR2: GTSNPN, SVGIG (reference sequence). The V end lost 3 bases, the J end lost 4 bases, and 22 bases lay between the germline ends. The CDR3 length is 16 residues. The CDR3 loop reads CAWRDETTGMGYEQYF. In DNA form, the CDR3 reads TGTGCCTGGAGGGACGAGACCACAGGAATGGGTTACGAGCAGTACTTC.

This clone showed up just once. The chain has TRBV28 and TRBJ1-2, with TRBD1 identical over 9 bases. The CDR3 loop spans 15 amino acids. CDR1 and CDR2 from the germline V gene are MDHEN and SYDVKM. Trimming at V came to 8 bases and at J to 5 bases, leaving 12 bases not matched to a gene. CDR3 protein: CASHFWGTGNYGYTF. CDR3 nucleotides: TGTGCCAGCCACTTTTGGGGGACAGGGAATTATGGCTACACCTTC.

The genes are TRBV4-2 and TRBJ2-3; D perhaps matches TRBD2 (5 bases). The germline V and J ends were trimmed by 0 bases and 2 bases, with 12 bases remaining between them. This CDR3 has 16 amino acids. Germline V gene data show CDR1 as LGHNA and CDR2 as YNFKEQ. The DNA for the CDR3 is TGTGCCAGCAGCCAAGATCGGGAAGGTTCCACAGATACGCAGTATTTT. This codes for CASSQDREGSTDTQYF.

The chain combines TRBV18 with TRBJ2-5, with 8 bases aligning to TRBD1. Germline assignment: CDR1 KGHSH and CDR2 LQKENI. V was pared by 3 bases and J by 5 bases, with 8 bases of the junction left unmatched. This CDR3 is 15 amino acids long. The CDR3 is CASSPSTGVGETQYF. In DNA form, the CDR3 reads TGTGCCAGCTCACCGTCGACAGGGGTAGGCGAGACCCAGTACTTC.

J is TRBJ2-7 and V is TRBV19; D possibly corresponds to TRBD2 (5 bases). The CDR3 covers 14 residues. Trimming left V 6 bases short and J 2 bases short, with 14 bases between. The germline V gene encodes CDR1 LNHDA and CDR2 SQIVND (reference sequence). This CDR3 is CASSRTFGAYEQYF. The CDR3 DNA sequence: TGTGCCAGTAGCAGGACCTTCGGGGCCTACGAGCAGTACTTC.

The chain couples TRBV29-1 to TRBJ2-1; TRBD2 agrees at 11 bases. After removal of 4 bases from V and 4 bases from J, the junction contained 9 bases not matched to a gene. This CDR3 has 16 amino acids. Germline V gene data show CDR1 as SQVTM and CDR2 as ANQGSEA. For the CDR3, the DNA is TGCAGCGTTGGAACTAGCGGGAGCGTGTATTACAATGAGCAGTTCTTC. Translated: CSVGTSGSVYYNEQFF.

V is TRBV28 and J is TRBJ2-7; D uncertain. There are 13 residues in the CDR3. V shed 8 bases and J shed 2 bases, with 13 bases lying between them. Germline CDR1 reads MDHEN; CDR2 reads SYDVKM. CDR3 amino acids: CASSPWAPYEQYF. Here the CDR3 DNA reads TGTGCCAGCTCCCCATGGGCCCCCTACGAGCAGTACTTC.

The V call is TRBV7-9, the J call TRBJ2-1; D ambiguous. Trimming pared 5 bases from V and 0 bases from J, leaving 11 bases between. The CDR3 loop spans 15 amino acids. Germline CDR1 is SEHNR and CDR2 is FQNEAQ (reference sequence). The CDR3: CASSAAPSSYNEQFF. CDR3 sequence (DNA): TGTGCCAGCAGCGCCGCACCGAGCTCCTACAATGAGCAGTTCTTC.

V is TRBV5-5 and J is TRBJ1-1; D is possibly TRBD1 (6 bases). V was pared by 3 bases and J by 1 base, with 13 bases between. CDR1 and CDR2 (germline): SGHKS, YYEKEE (reference sequence). The CDR3 contains 15 residues. CDR3 sequence: CASSSLTGRNTEAFF. The DNA of the CDR3 is TGTGCCAGCAGCTCACTCACAGGGCGGAACACTGAAGCTTTCTTT.

The chain carries TRBV19 and TRBJ1-1; no firm D call. The CDR3 extends over 11 amino acids. V shed 3 bases and J shed 6 bases, with 5 bases lying between them. CDR1 LNHDA and CDR2 SQIVND come from the germline V gene (reference sequence). In DNA, the CDR3 is TGTGCCAGTAGTATGTTAGCTGAAGCTTTCTTT. Protein: CASSMLAEAFF.